The 30 T cell receptor beta chains in this list originate from one sample, sequenced in a study of response to subunit inactivated influenza vaccine. TCRdb called the RT-PCR reads again in MiXCR, with one record for every CDR3 protein. This table holds approximately 250,000 distinct CDR3 sequences, more than 10% found once. The sequences come from non-naive T cells sorted from PBMCs, collected less than 15 days before vaccination. These receptors came from a man aged 50-60 years who received an inactivated influenza vaccine.

The rearrangement links TRBV10-3 to TRBJ2-3, with 12 bases fitting TRBD2. After removal of 0 bases from V and 7 bases from J, the junction contained 11 bases not matched to a gene. This CDR3 is built from 18 residues. From germline, CDR1 is ENHRY and CDR2 SYGVKD. The CDR3 DNA follows: TGTGCCATCAGTGAGTCTCAAAGGACTAGCGGGATGGGGTATACGCAGTATTTT. It specifies CAISESQRTSGMGYTQYF.

In this sample, this clonotype turned up a few times. This chain connects TRBV15 to TRBJ2-5; D might be TRBD1 or TRBD2, each matching 5 bases. The V and J ends lost 0 bases and 5 bases respectively, with 13 bases between them. The CDR3 covers 15 residues. Germline CDR1 is LNHNV and CDR2 is YYDKDF (reference sequence). CDR3 coding DNA: TGTGCCACCAGCAGAGATCCGGGACGGACCGAGACCCAGTACTTC. Its translation: CATSRDPGRTETQYF. Full variable domain (outside the CDR3, taken from reference TRBV15 and TRBJ2-5): DAMVIQNPRYQVTQFGKPVTLSCSQTLNHNVMYWYQQKSSQAPKLLFHYYDKDFNNEADTPDNFQSRRPNTSFCFLDIRSPGLGDTAMYLCATSRDPGRTETQYFGPGTRLLVL.

The chain uses TRBV19 and TRBJ2-2; D ambiguous. The germline V gene has CDR1 LNHDA and CDR2 SQIVND (reference sequence). The CDR3 sequence is 15 residues long. Trimming shortened V by 0 bases and J by 6 bases, and 11 bases separated the two germline ends. CDR3 nucleotides: TGTGCCAGTAGTATAGAACGGCACTACGCCGGGGAGCTGTTTTTT. Protein product: CASSIERHYAGELFF. The full variable domain, completed using reference TRBV19 and TRBJ2-2, is DGGITQSPKYLFRKEGQNVTLSCEQNLNHDAMYWYRQDPGQGLRLIYYSQIVNDFQKGDIAEGYSVSREKKESFPLTVTSAQKNPTAFYLCASSIERHYAGELFFGEGSRLTVL.

This clonotype came up a few times. The gene calls are TRBV12-3 or TRBV12-4 and TRBJ2-1; D is unclear. The V end lost 4 bases, the J end lost 2 bases, and 15 bases lay between the germline ends. The CDR3 has 16 residues. CDR3 loop: CASSSGEFTTYNEQFF. In DNA, the CDR3 is TGTGCCAGCAGTTCTGGTGAATTCACAACCTACAATGAGCAGTTCTTC.

This rearrangement joins TRBV3-1 to TRBJ1-6; the D is unclear. Looked up from germline, CDR1 is LGHDT and CDR2 is YNNKEL (reference sequence). The CDR3 consists of 16 residues. The V end lost 2 bases, the J end lost 7 bases, and 15 bases lay between the germline ends. CDR3 bases: TGTGCCAGCAGCCAAAGATTAGGGCGAACGAATTCACCCCTCCACTTT. Protein product: CASSQRLGRTNSPLHF. Full variable domain (outside the CDR3, taken from reference TRBV3-1 and TRBJ1-6): DTAVSQTPKYLVTQMGNDKSIKCEQNLGHDTMYWYKQDSKKFLKIMFSYNNKELIINETVPNRFSPKSPDKAHLNLHINSLELGDSAVYFCASSQRLGRTNSPLHFGNGTRLTVT.

This clonotype was seen only a few times. V gene TRBV7-3 combines with J gene TRBJ2-6; D ambiguous. V dropped 5 bases and J dropped 2 bases, with 10 bases sitting between them. This CDR3 is 15 amino acids long. Germline V lookup: CDR1 SGHTA, CDR2 FQGTGA. The CDR3, as DNA: TGTGCCAGCAGCCCGACCGGCACTGGGGCCAACGTCCTGACTTTC. Its translation is CASSPTGTGANVLTF.

The V and J genes are TRBV7-8 and TRBJ2-7; D gene ambiguous. CDR3 size: 12 residues. CDR1 and CDR2 from the germline V gene are SGHVS and FQNEAQ. Trimming left V 3 bases short and J 6 bases short, with 9 bases between. The CDR3 nucleotides read TGTGCCAGCAGCTTCGCCGGAACCGAGCAGTACTTC. Translation: CASSFAGTEQYF.

The table lists this clonotype with a few counts. This chain connects TRBV11-1 to TRBJ2-1, with 10 bases identical to TRBD2. CDR3 length: 16 amino acids. Germline V lookup: CDR1 SGHAT, CDR2 FQDESV (reference sequence). V shed 3 bases and J 4 bases; nucleotides not matched to a gene: 6. In nucleotides, the CDR3 is TGTGCCAGCAGCTTGATGGGACTAGCGAAATACAATGAGCAGTTCTTC. It codes for CASSLMGLAKYNEQFF.

This clonotype was recorded many times. This rearrangement joins TRBV28 to TRBJ2-7, with 9 bases matching TRBD2. Per the germline V gene, CDR1 is MDHEN and CDR2 is SYDVKM. The CDR3 has 15 amino acids. V shed 8 bases and J 1 base; nucleotides not matched to a gene: 9. The CDR3, as DNA: TGTGCCAGCGGACGTAGCGGGAGCGGGTCCTACGAGCAGTACTTC. Translation: CASGRSGSGSYEQYF.

This clonotype was picked up a small number of times. The chain combines TRBV4-1 with TRBJ1-5; D ambiguous. The CDR3 is 15 residues long. Deletions cut 0 bases from V and 3 bases from J, with 9 bases between. CDR1 is MGHRA and CDR2 is YSYEKL in the germline V gene. CDR3: CASSQDWDANQPQHF. The DNA for the CDR3 is TGCGCCAGCAGCCAAGATTGGGATGCCAATCAGCCCCAGCATTTT.

This clonotype was observed many times. The chain has TRBV27 and TRBJ1-6, with D maybe TRBD1 (6 bases). This CDR3 has 15 amino acids. V lost 4 bases and J lost 3, with 10 bases in between. CDR1 and CDR2 (germline): MNHEY, SMNVEV (reference sequence). The CDR3 nucleotides are TGTGCCAGCAGTTCCGGAGGGGGCTATAATTCACCCCTCCACTTT. Residues: CASSSGGGYNSPLHF.

Only a few counts were recorded for this clonotype. This rearrangement joins TRBV20-1 to TRBJ2-5; 10 positions agree with TRBD2. This CDR3 has 16 amino acids. Germline-derived CDR1 and CDR2 are DFQATT and SNEGSKA (reference sequence). Trimming at V came to 0 bases and at J to 5 bases, leaving 9 bases not matched to a gene. The CDR3 nucleotides are TGCAGTGCTAGAGATCACCTAGCGGGAGATAGGGAGACCCAGTACTTC. It yields the protein CSARDHLAGDRETQYF.

The rearrangement joins TRBV5-1 to TRBJ2-1; 7 bases agree with TRBD2. The CDR3 has 16 amino acids. V lost 0 bases and J lost 4; bases outside the gene matches: 7. The V gene's germline CDR1 is SGHRS and CDR2 YFSETQ. CDR3: CASSLDGTTYYNEQFF. The CDR3 bases are TGCGCCAGCAGCTTGGACGGGACTACCTATTACAATGAGCAGTTCTTC.

This clonotype was recorded a few times. V and J are TRBV5-1 and TRBJ2-7; D not resolved. This CDR3 contains 14 residues. Germline V gene data show CDR1 as SGHRS and CDR2 as YFSETQ. V gave up 0 bases and J gave up 5 bases, with 12 bases separating them. CDR3 region: CASSLAQEMDEQYF. The CDR3 nucleotides are TGCGCCAGCAGCTTGGCCCAGGAGATGGACGAGCAGTACTTC.

This clonotype was seen ten or more times. The chain is built from TRBV4-1 and TRBJ2-4; 8 bases line up with TRBD1. V lost 0 bases and J lost 4; bases outside the gene matches: 8. Germline assignment: CDR1 MGHRA and CDR2 YSYEKL. This CDR3 is built from 17 residues. This CDR3 reads CASSQDRLGQGKNIQYF. For the CDR3, the DNA is TGCGCCAGCAGCCAAGATCGGCTAGGACAGGGAAAAAACATTCAGTACTTC.

There are a few counts of this clonotype. V and J are TRBV29-1 and TRBJ1-3, with 11 bases fitting TRBD1. CDR3 length: 14 amino acids. CDR1 and CDR2 from the germline V gene are SQVTM and ANQGSEA. V dropped 6 bases and J dropped 6; count of bases not matched to a gene: 7. CDR3 coding DNA: TGCAGCGTCACCCTAGGACAGGGGGCAAACACCATATATTTT. Protein: CSVTLGQGANTIYF. The variable domain in full, completed from reference TRBV29-1 and TRBJ1-3, reads SAVISQKPSRDICQRGTSLTIQCQVDSQVTMMFWYRQQPGQSLTLIATANQGSEATYESGFVIDKFPISRPNLTFSTLTVSNMSPEDSSIYLCSVTLGQGANTIYFGEGSWLTVV.

This clonotype was seen only a few times. V usage is TRBV6-2 or TRBV6-3 and J usage is TRBJ2-3; 7 nucleotides agree with TRBD2. The CDR3 spans 14 residues. Looked up from germline, CDR1 is MNHEY and CDR2 is SVGEGT. The junction had 6 bases not matched to a gene; V was cut back by 5 bases and J by 4 bases. CDR3 amino acids: CASSRGLNPDTQYF. As DNA, the CDR3 is TGTGCCAGCAGTCGGGGACTAAACCCAGATACGCAGTATTTT.

This chain links TRBV6-5 with TRBJ2-3; 10 nucleotides match TRBD2. V lost 2 bases, J lost 6 bases, and 8 bases stayed unmatched. The CDR3 spans 16 residues. Germline CDR1 reads MNHEY; CDR2 reads SVGAGI. CDR3 sequence: CASSYRSGGGFDTQYF. In nucleotides, the CDR3 is TGTGCCAGCAGTTACCGGAGCGGGGGGGGATTCGATACGCAGTATTTT.

The rearrangement uses TRBV28 and TRBJ1-2, with TRBD1 as a possible D gene (5 bases). The CDR3 length is 14 residues. Trimming took off 5 bases at V and 5 bases at J, with 15 bases between the two ends. CDR1 is MDHEN, CDR2 SYDVKM, per germline. The CDR3 DNA reads TGTGCCAGCAGTACTACCGGGACCGTATATGGCTACACCTTC. Its protein product is CASSTTGTVYGYTF.

This clonotype was observed a handful of times. This chain's CDR3 is CASSPQGAWTSGRVQGGDTQYF. DNA of the CDR3: TGTGCCAGCAGCCCTCAGGGGGCTTGGACTAGCGGGAGGGTTCAGGGAGGAGATACGCAGTATTTT. The V call is TRBV4-2, the J call TRBJ2-3; 15 nucleotides match TRBD2. Looked up from germline, CDR1 is LGHNA and CDR2 is YNFKEQ. The CDR3 covers 22 residues. J was trimmed by 5 bases and V by 4 bases; bases with no gene match: 22.

The DNA of the CDR3 is TGTGCCAGCAGCCAGGACCAGGCCTCCTACGAGCAGTACTTC. Translating gives CASSQDQASYEQYF. The chain employs TRBV4-2 and TRBJ2-7, with unresolved D. Germline V gene lookup returns CDR1 LGHNA and CDR2 YNFKEQ. The CDR3 runs 14 residues. The V and J ends lost 3 bases and 0 bases respectively, with 9 bases between them.

At least ten counts were recorded for this clonotype. J is TRBJ2-7 and V is TRBV25-1; D is unclear. The germline gives CDR1 MGHDK, CDR2 SYGVNS. Between the trimmed V and J ends, which lost 4 bases and 6 bases, there was a span of 10 bases. The CDR3 is 12 residues long. The CDR3 nucleotides read TGTGCCAGCAGTGGCTCCGGTCTCGAGCAGTACTTC. It yields the protein CASSGSGLEQYF.

This clonotype was found a few times. This sequence joins TRBV18 and TRBJ2-1; tentatively, D is TRBD1 (6 bases). Trimming removed 5 bases at V and 2 bases at J, with 19 bases between. Germline loops: CDR1 KGHSH, CDR2 LQKENI. This CDR3 spans 17 amino acids. CDR3 protein: CASSTRVTGLAYNEQFF. The DNA for the CDR3 is TGTGCCAGCTCAACGCGGGTTACAGGGTTGGCCTACAATGAGCAGTTCTTC.

This clonotype was observed a few times. The chain employs TRBV11-2 and TRBJ2-1; D gene ambiguous. This CDR3 has 16 residues. The germline CDR1 and CDR2 sequences are SGHAT and FQNNGV. With 5 bases removed from V and 2 bases from J, the gap between germline ends came to 16 bases. CDR3 residues: CASSLRRGATYNEQFF. For the CDR3, the DNA is TGTGCCAGCAGCCTGCGCCGTGGAGCAACCTACAATGAGCAGTTCTTC.

This clonotype was detected a few times. This sequence joins TRBV18 and TRBJ2-5; D ambiguous. The germline V and J ends were trimmed by 2 bases and 4 bases, with 14 bases remaining between them. Germline lookup yields CDR1 KGHSH and CDR2 LQKENI. The CDR3 is 15 residues long. The CDR3, as DNA: TGTGCCAGCTCACCAAATCAGCGCCCCGGAGAGACCCAGTACTTC. Amino acid sequence: CASSPNQRPGETQYF.

The rearrangement links TRBV5-1 to TRBJ2-3; maybe TRBD2 (5 bases). The CDR3 contains 11 residues. Germline V gene data show CDR1 as SGHRS and CDR2 as YFSETQ. V dropped 7 bases and J dropped 5 bases, with 8 bases sitting between them. CDR3 protein: CASSGRDTQYF. The DNA for the CDR3 is TGCGCCAGCTCGGGGAGAGATACGCAGTATTTT.

CDR3 in DNA: TGTGCCAGCAGCGAAAGGGCCGGGGCAGCGGACACAGATACGCAGTATTTT. It translates to CASSERAGAADTDTQYF. The V call is TRBV6-2 or TRBV6-3, the J call TRBJ2-3, with D perhaps being TRBD1 or TRBD2 (5 bases each). CDR1 is MNHEY and CDR2 is SVGEGT in the germline V gene. V lost 6 bases, J lost 2 bases, and 21 bases lay in between. The CDR3 has 17 amino acids.

This clonotype was detected a few times. V is TRBV5-6 and J is TRBJ2-7, with TRBD1 matching 8 bases. The V gene's germline CDR1 is SGHDT and CDR2 YYEEEE. The V segment lost 4 bases and the J segment 0 bases; nucleotides outside the gene matches: 6. The CDR3 has 15 amino acids. The CDR3 loop is CASSRRTGFSYEQYF. CDR3 nucleotides: TGTGCCAGCAGCAGGAGGACAGGGTTCTCCTACGAGCAGTACTTC. The whole variable domain, remainder taken from reference TRBV5-6 and TRBJ2-7, is DAGVTQSPTHLIKTRGQQVTLRCSPKSGHDTVSWYQQALGQGPQFIFQYYEEEERQRGNFPDRFSGHQFPNYSSELNVNALLLGDSALYLCASSRRTGFSYEQYFGPGTRLTVT.

This clonotype was found a few times. The genes are TRBV10-3 and TRBJ2-5, with TRBD2 matching over 8 bases. V shed 3 bases and J 2 bases; nucleotides not matched to a gene: 2. Germline assignment: CDR1 ENHRY and CDR2 SYGVKD. The CDR3 length is 14 residues. Written as DNA, the CDR3 is TGTGCCATCAGTGATACTAGCGGACAAGAGACCCAGTACTTC. Translation gives CAISDTSGQETQYF.

This clonotype was detected a few times. The chain recombines TRBV7-6 with TRBJ2-1; 9 bases are shared with TRBD2. CDR1 and CDR2 (germline): SGHVS, FNYEAQ. The CDR3 length is 16 residues. V shed 5 bases, J shed 0 bases, and the junction held 5 bases outside the gene matches. CDR3 in amino acids: CASSRHSGSSYNEQFF. The DNA of the CDR3 is TGTGCCAGCAGCCGACATAGCGGGAGCTCCTACAATGAGCAGTTCTTC. The whole variable domain, filled in from reference TRBV7-6 and TRBJ2-1, reads GAGVSQSPRYKVTKRGQDVALRCDPISGHVSLYWYRQALGQGPEFLTYFNYEAQQDKSGLPNDRFSAERPEGSISTLTIQRTEQRDSAMYRCASSRHSGSSYNEQFFGPGTRLTVL.